Here is one T cell receptor (beta chain) with its context. The antigen remains undetermined. The assay was immunoSEQ multiplex PCR, and TCRdb's table has in-frame clones only and misses some. The profile shows more than 150,000 clones, approximately 88% of them singletons. Deletions cut 2 bases from V and 0 bases from J, with 6 bases between. Germline V gene lookup returns CDR1 SGHRS and CDR2 YFSETQ. CDR3 size: 14 residues. The data stem from a study of Ad26.COV2.S vaccination and SARS-CoV-2 variants. The study's findings and limits: It was vaccine recipients, not placebo recipients, who had the higher spike-specific TCR breadth. Using TCR breadth and depth analyses may have led to underestimated total T cell responses.

The genes are TRBV5-1 and TRBJ1-3; D ambiguous. This clonotype was obtained from a human donor who had recovered from COVID-19. Sequenced here: peripheral blood, sampled after recovery from COVID-19. The CDR3 nucleotides read TGCGCCAGCAGCTTTCAGTCCTCTGGAAACACCATATATTTT. Protein: CASSFQSSGNTIYF.